The rows below give T cell receptor beta chains drawn from one sample of a study of beta chain features in type 1 diabetes. Assay: immunoSEQ multiplex PCR; the TCRdb copy retains only in-frame clones and omits some. This sample has 500,000 to 850,000 clones, with around 15% found just once. Specimen: naive CD4+ T cells from blood. Every receptor here comes from a man aged 18 to 29 with type 1 diabetes. The CDR3 runs from the conserved cysteine through the conserved F or W. Each record gives: D gene, V gene, clone size, J gene, CDR3 protein, CDR3 DNA. A D gene is named only where the DNA matches it firmly. The size of a clone is reported for some rows only, either as once, few or many, or as a class for expanded clones.

>.|TRBV5-1|.|TRBJ1-2
CASSFGTTEGYGYTF
TGCGCCAGCAGCTTTGGGACAACCGAGGGGTATGGCTACACCTTC
>.|TRBV4-1|few|TRBJ1-1
CASSQDWEGTGTEAFF
TGCGCCAGCAGCCAAGATTGGGAGGGAACTGGTACTGAAGCTTTCTTT
>TRBD2|TRBV4-2|few|TRBJ2-1
CASSQGDSGGANEQFF
TGTGCCAGCAGCCAAGGAGATAGCGGGGGGGCCAATGAGCAGTTCTTC
>TRBD2|TRBV6-6|.|TRBJ2-5
CASMEAGYQETQYF
TGTGCCAGCATGGAAGCGGGGTACCAAGAGACCCAGTACTTC
>TRBD2|TRBV6-5|.|TRBJ2-1
CASSYSGLINEQFF
TGTGCCAGCAGTTACTCGGGACTAATCAATGAGCAGTTCTTC
>.|TRBV6-6|few|TRBJ2-2
CASSYWDFTGELFF
TGTGCCAGCAGTTACTGGGATTTCACCGGGGAGCTGTTTTTT
>.|TRBV7-2|.|TRBJ1-4
CASSLGVAGAKLFF
TGTGCCAGCAGCTTAGGGGTAGCGGGCGCCAAACTGTTTTTT
>TRBD2|TRBV6-1|few|TRBJ2-7
CASSSASGAYEQYF
TGTGCCAGCAGTTCGGCTAGCGGAGCCTACGAGCAGTACTTC
>TRBD2|TRBV20-1|.|TRBJ2-3
CSAGGADTQYF
TGCAGTGCTGGGGGGGCAGATACGCAGTATTTT
>.|TRBV5-1|.|TRBJ2-5
CASSLMGQETQYF
TGCGCCAGCAGCTTAATGGGGCAAGAGACCCAGTACTTC
>.|TRBV29-1|.|TRBJ2-1
CSVEGGQYGSYNEQFF
TGCAGCGTTGAAGGTGGCCAGTACGGCTCCTACAATGAGCAGTTCTTC
>.|TRBV27|few|TRBJ2-7
CASSFTGLPYEQYF
TGTGCCAGCAGTTTTACAGGTCTTCCCTACGAGCAGTACTTC
>.|TRBV6-6|few|TRBJ2-3
CASSYPRNTQYF
TGTGCCAGCAGTTACCCCCGGAATACGCAGTATTTT